A selection of T cell receptor beta chains follows, all from one sample in a study of T cells in Graves' hyperthyroidism and ophthalmopathy. TCRdb redid the calling of the multiplex PCR reads with MiXCR, one entry per CDR3 protein. The table records about 99,000 distinct CDR3 sequences, 47% of them present only once. Sequencing was carried out using blood. The receptors here all came from a man between 35 and 55 years old with Graves' hyperthyroidism. CDR3s include the opening cysteine and the closing phenylalanine or tryptophan. A D gene is named only where the DNA matches it firmly. Only part of the rows carry a size: once, few, many, or a class if the clone is expanded.

size	V	J	D	CDR3	DNA
many	TRBV6-4	TRBJ2-1	TRBD2	CAPRVRGGDEQFF	TGTGCCCCTCGGGTCCGGGGGGGCGATGAGCAGTTCTTC
many	TRBV6-1	TRBJ1-1	.	CASRRERRAFF	TGTGCCAGCCGACGTGAGCGTAGGGCTTTCTTT
many	TRBV19	TRBJ2-1	TRBD2	CASMRGGNYWEDEQFF	TGTGCCAGTATGCGGGGGGGCAATTATTGGGAGGATGAGCAGTTCTTC
.	TRBV7-6	TRBJ2-7	TRBD2	CASSSGTTNTGEQYF	TGTGCCAGCAGCTCTGGGACTACGAACACCGGGGAGCAGTACTTC
.	TRBV2	TRBJ2-3	.	CASMLGWNEQYF	TGTGCCAGCATGTTGGGTTGGAATGAGCAGTATTTT
many	TRBV5-1	TRBJ2-1	TRBD2	CASTPSGTSGKAHEQFF	TGCGCCAGCACCCCATCAGGGACTAGCGGGAAGGCGCATGAGCAGTTCTTC
.	TRBV10-1	TRBJ2-7	.	CASSESPDYYEQYF	TGCGCCAGCAGTGAGTCTCCGGACTACTACGAGCAGTACTTC
many	TRBV2	TRBJ1-1	TRBD1	CASSHPGQPNTEAFF	TGTGCCAGCAGCCACCCGGGACAGCCAAACACTGAAGCTTTCTTT
many	TRBV29-1	TRBJ2-1	.	CSVEDLTDNEQFF	TGCAGCGTTGAAGATTTAACAGACAATGAGCAGTTCTTC
many	TRBV6-5	TRBJ1-3	TRBD1	CASSLTGTAGNTIYF	TGTGCCAGCAGTTTAACCGGGACAGCTGGAAACACCATATATTTT
many	TRBV4-3	TRBJ2-1	.	CASSQDKWHNEQFF	TGCGCCAGCAGCCAAGATAAATGGCACAATGAGCAGTTCTTC
many	TRBV6-2/TRBV6-3	TRBJ2-1	TRBD2	CASSLAGEGFDEQFF	TGTGCCAGCAGTTTAGCGGGGGAGGGCTTCGATGAGCAGTTCTTC
.	TRBV9	TRBJ1-6	TRBD1	CASSQDWDRAALHF	TGTGCCAGCAGCCAAGATTGGGACAGAGCAGCCCTCCACTTT
.	TRBV2	TRBJ1-1	.	CASFDFRGTEAFF	TGTGCCAGCTTCGACTTCAGGGGCACTGAAGCTTTCTTT
many	TRBV20-1	TRBJ1-1	.	CSASLRDTEAFF	TGCAGTGCTAGTCTCAGGGACACTGAAGCTTTCTTT